This T cell receptor (beta chain) was sequenced for a study of graft-versus-host responses after intestinal transplantation. Here immunoSEQ multiplex PCR was the method, and the copy in TCRdb shows in-frame clones only, minus some. The data contain 7,000 or so clones, roughly a quarter of them seen just once; the ten biggest clones take up approximately 6%. About 200,000 CFSE-labeled responder cells were plated with about 200,000 irradiated, violet-dye-labeled stimulator cells. At the end of the reaction, proliferating CFSE-low CD3+CD4+ and CD3+CD8+ responders were sorted. V was pared by 6 bases and J by 4 bases, with 19 bases of the junction left unmatched. Germline V gene lookup returns CDR1 SGDLS and CDR2 YYNGEE. This CDR3 region has 18 residues. Study outcomes and limitations: The marrow of recipients harbored GvH clones, and ileum or blood showed some of them first. Allografts carried high graft-versus-host to host-versus-graft clonal ratios in patients having graft-donor T cell macrochimerism.

J is TRBJ1-2 and V is TRBV9, with 9 bases aligning to TRBD1. Sequenced here: alloreactive CD8+ T cells from a mixed lymphocyte reaction culture, sampled before transplantation. Subset of the sample: CFSE-low proliferating T cells sorted from approximately 6-day pre-transplant mixed lymphocyte reaction (GvH or HvG direction). This receptor was identified in a human patient who was an organ donor for intestinal transplantation. CDR3 coding DNA: TGTGCCAGCACCCCAATCGCCGGGACAGGGCTCCTTTTCTATGGCTACACCTTC. Its protein product is CASTPIAGTGLLFYGYTF.